This TCR beta chain was profiled in a study of control samples from healthy donors and cancer patients. Sequencing used immunoSEQ multiplex PCR; TCRdb keeps in-frame clones, though not all of them. The sample shows some 150,000 clones, over 90% of them seen only once. CDR3 length: 14 amino acids. Trimming cost V 5 bases and J 2 bases, with 10 bases left between them. Germline CDR1 reads MDHEN; CDR2 reads SYDVKM. The chain uses TRBV28 and TRBJ1-5; D is unresolved. The material sequenced was blood. The source is a man aged 50 to 60 in good health. The CDR3 reads CASSLGRGNQPQHF. In DNA form, the CDR3 reads TGTGCCAGCAGTCTTGGTAGAGGCAATCAGCCCCAGCATTTT.